These 16 T cell receptor beta chains share one sample of origin, sequenced in a study of T cells in Graves' hyperthyroidism and ophthalmopathy. RNA transcripts gave rise to amplified TCR beta CDR3 regions. The TCR CDR3 first-round RT-PCR relied on the HTBI primer set. TCRdb reanalysed the multiplex PCR reads using MiXCR and keeps one entry per CDR3 protein. The sample has roughly 550,000 distinct CDR3 sequences, about 16% seen once; the top ten hold approximately 30%. Sequencing used blood. These receptor sequences come from a woman aged 25-40 years with Graves' ophthalmopathy.

The CDR3 DNA is TGTGCCAGCAGCCGGACAGTCGGTAACGAGCAGTACTTC. It is translated as CASSRTVGNEQYF. The chain links TRBV5-5 to TRBJ2-7; possibly TRBD1 for D (6 bases). Germline CDR1 is SGHKS and CDR2 is YYEKEE (reference sequence). CDR3 size: 13 residues. V was trimmed by 4 bases and J by 5 bases, leaving 13 bases between them.

The chain is built from TRBV3-1 and TRBJ2-7; 9 positions match TRBD1. Germline V gene data show CDR1 as LGHDT and CDR2 as YNNKEL (reference sequence). V gave up 2 bases and J gave up 2 bases; unmatched junction bases: 4. This CDR3 has 15 residues. The CDR3 is CASSQPGQGPYEQYF. CDR3 DNA: TGTGCCAGCAGCCAACCCGGACAGGGGCCCTACGAGCAGTACTTC.

The CDR3 DNA reads as TGTGCCAGCAGCTTAGGGTGGCGCACAGATACGCAGTATTTT. Translating it yields CASSLGWRTDTQYF. This chain joins TRBV7-2 and TRBJ2-3; D not resolved. The CDR3 extends over 14 amino acids. The germline V and J ends were trimmed by 1 base and 1 base, with 6 bases remaining between them. Germline assignment: CDR1 SGHTA and CDR2 FQGNSA.

This clonotype has ten or more counts. The V call is TRBV9, the J call TRBJ1-5; D ambiguous. CDR3 length: 14 residues. V lost 3 bases and J 0 bases, leaving 7 bases between the germline ends. Germline CDR1 SGDLS, CDR2 YYNGEE. CDR3 in amino acids: CASSGGYSNQPQHF. The CDR3, as DNA: TGTGCCAGCAGCGGAGGCTATAGCAATCAGCCCCAGCATTTT.

Only a few counts were recorded for this clonotype. The chain is built from TRBV28 and TRBJ2-3; D gene unclear. CDR3 length equals 12 residues. Per the germline V gene, CDR1 is MDHEN and CDR2 is SYDVKM. Trimming took 6 bases from V and 7 from J, leaving 11 bases between them. The chain's CDR3 is CASRDTPNTQYF. The CDR3 DNA follows: TGTGCCAGCAGGGATACCCCGAATACGCAGTATTTT.

This clonotype was found a few times. The chain couples TRBV2 to TRBJ2-3; D is ambiguous. In germline, CDR1 is SNHLY, CDR2 FYNNEI. The CDR3 is made up of 10 amino acids. V dropped 5 bases and J dropped 14 bases, with 11 bases sitting between them. CDR3 in amino acids: CASSFLALYF. The CDR3 DNA follows: TGTGCCAGCAGTTTCCTGGCGTTGTATTTT.

On this clonotype itself: This may be a read error: a much more frequent sequence differs by one nucleotide. The conserved phenylalanine or tryptophan normally closing the CDR3 is absent here, so this likely arose from a read error. J is TRBJ2-5 and V is TRBV7-2; D not resolved. Trimming left V 6 bases short and J 0 bases short, with 8 bases between. The CDR3 runs 13 residues. The germline V gene encodes CDR1 SGHTA and CDR2 FQGNSA. CDR3 DNA sequence: TGTGCCAGCAGTTCTACGTACCAAGAGACCCAGTACCTC. Its translation: CASSSTYQETQYL.

This clonotype came up many times. The rearrangement uses TRBV20-1 and TRBJ2-3, with a possible D match to TRBD1 (6 bases). Germline CDR1 is DFQATT and CDR2 is SNEGSKA (reference sequence). Trimming removed 0 bases at V and 5 bases at J, with 9 bases between. The CDR3 loop spans 13 amino acids. This chain's CDR3 is CSAREGARDTQYF. The CDR3 bases are TGCAGTGCTAGAGAGGGGGCAAGAGATACGCAGTATTTT.

The chain couples TRBV4-2 to TRBJ1-4, with 8 bases fitting TRBD1. The CDR3 is made up of 15 amino acids. Germline CDR1 reads LGHNA; CDR2 reads YNFKEQ. V was pared by 4 bases and J by 8 bases, with 9 bases of the junction left unmatched. This CDR3 is CASSRTTGDREKLFF. In DNA form, the CDR3 reads TGTGCCAGCAGCCGCACGACAGGGGATCGGGAAAAACTGTTTTTT.

Many counts were recorded for this clonotype. This chain uses TRBV4-3 with TRBJ2-1; D is undetermined. This CDR3 comprises 16 residues. Germline CDR1 LGHNA, CDR2 YSLEER. The germline V and J ends were trimmed by 5 bases and 0 bases, with 14 bases remaining between them. Here the CDR3 reads CASSVHSSSSYNEQFF. DNA for the CDR3: TGCGCCAGCAGCGTCCACAGTTCCAGCTCCTACAATGAGCAGTTCTTC.

Ten or more counts support this clonotype. The V call is TRBV12-3 or TRBV12-4, the J call TRBJ2-3; D is ambiguous. With 1 base removed from V and 3 bases from J, the gap between germline ends came to 11 bases. The CDR3 covers 15 residues. CDR3: CASSLGGSVTDTQYF. In nucleotides, the CDR3 is TGTGCCAGCAGTTTAGGAGGTTCGGTAACAGATACGCAGTATTTT.

As for this clonotype: This may arise from a read error, as a much more abundant clone is one base away. The rearrangement uses TRBV7-3 and TRBJ2-3; the D is unclear. This CDR3 has 15 residues. V lost 1 base and J lost 5, with 13 bases in between. In germline, CDR1 is SGHTA, CDR2 FQGTGA. The CDR3 spells CASSLNGISVDTQYF. The CDR3 DNA follows: TGTGCCAGCAGCTTAAATGGAATATCAGTAGATACGCAGTATTTT.

This chain uses TRBV6-2 or TRBV6-3 with TRBJ2-4; D may be TRBD2 (6 bases). Deletions cut 7 bases from V and 8 bases from J, with 15 bases between. This CDR3 region has 13 residues. Germline loops: CDR1 MNHEY, CDR2 SVGEGT. DNA for the CDR3: TGTGCCAGCAAGGACTACCCCGAGGACATTCAGTACTTC. Residues: CASKDYPEDIQYF.

This clonotype was seen repeatedly, ten times or more. The J gene is TRBJ2-7, the V gene TRBV6-1; no reliable D call. Germline assignment: CDR1 MNHNS and CDR2 SASEGT. Deletions cut 1 base from V and 3 bases from J, with 7 bases between. This CDR3 comprises 13 residues. This chain's CDR3 is CASSEGVRYEQYF. CDR3 sequence (DNA): TGTGCCAGCAGTGAAGGGGTACGCTACGAGCAGTACTTC.

This clonotype was recorded many times. J is TRBJ1-1 and V is TRBV30; no definite D call. Per the germline V gene, CDR1 is GTSNPN and CDR2 is SVGIG (reference sequence). The CDR3 extends over 15 amino acids. The germline V and J ends were trimmed by 2 bases and 5 bases, with 18 bases remaining between them. The CDR3 loop is CAWSPRVGGRTEAFF. The CDR3 nucleotides are TGTGCCTGGAGTCCTCGAGTCGGCGGCAGGACTGAAGCTTTCTTT.

V usage is TRBV27 and J usage is TRBJ2-1; the match to TRBD1 covers 12 bases. This CDR3 has 15 amino acids. Germline V gene sequence: CDR1 MNHEY, CDR2 SMNVEV (reference sequence). The trim removed 5 bases at V and 7 bases at J, leaving 6 bases unmatched. This CDR3 is CASSKGGQGANEQFF. In DNA form, the CDR3 reads TGTGCCAGCAGTAAGGGGGGACAGGGGGCGAATGAGCAGTTCTTC.